This section outlines one TCR beta chain sequence together with its context. The antigen is undetermined. These data are taken from a study of cytomegalovirus exposure and HLA in healthy donors. Whole-study context: Within an early data release were about 85 million unique TCRs drawn from HLA-typed donors.

PCR was performed using 60 Vbeta and 13 Jbeta primers. Assay used: immunoSEQ multiplex PCR; TCRdb lists only in-frame clones, some missing. The sample yields some 150,000 clones, approximately 79% seen once. Overall study results and limits: Segments of the TCR beta V type were, in most cases, productive about 87% or about 30% of the time in an earlier analysis. Most of the CMV-associated TCR beta chains (in a later analysis) appeared to be HLA-restricted.

Sequencing was carried out using PBMCs. The sequence was obtained from a man between 18 and 29 years old in good health and CMV-seropositive.

Here the CDR3 DNA reads TGTGCCAGCAGCGGACAGGGGGCCGCTGAAGCTTTCTTT. Its protein product is CASSGQGAAEAFF. This chain joins TRBV9 and TRBJ1-1; 10 bases agree with TRBD1. J lost 6 bases, V lost 3 bases, and 2 bases had no gene match. The CDR3 extends over 13 amino acids. Germline V lookup: CDR1 SGDLS, CDR2 YYNGEE.